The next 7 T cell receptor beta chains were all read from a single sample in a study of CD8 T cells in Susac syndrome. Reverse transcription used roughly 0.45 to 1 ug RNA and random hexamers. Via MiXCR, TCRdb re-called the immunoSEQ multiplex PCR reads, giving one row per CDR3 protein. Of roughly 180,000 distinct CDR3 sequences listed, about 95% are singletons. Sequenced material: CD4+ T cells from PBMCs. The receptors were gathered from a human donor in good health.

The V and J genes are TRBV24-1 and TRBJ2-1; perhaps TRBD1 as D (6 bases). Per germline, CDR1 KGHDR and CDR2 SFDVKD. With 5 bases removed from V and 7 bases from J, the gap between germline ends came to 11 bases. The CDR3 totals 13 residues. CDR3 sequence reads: CATSGQTGNEQFF. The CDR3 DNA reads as TGTGCCACCAGTGGTCAAACAGGGAATGAGCAGTTCTTC.

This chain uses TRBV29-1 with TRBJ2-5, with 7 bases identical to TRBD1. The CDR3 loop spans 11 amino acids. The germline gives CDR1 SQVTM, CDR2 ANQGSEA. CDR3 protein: CTYGQDETQYF. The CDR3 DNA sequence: TGCACCTACGGACAGGATGAGACCCAGTACTTC.

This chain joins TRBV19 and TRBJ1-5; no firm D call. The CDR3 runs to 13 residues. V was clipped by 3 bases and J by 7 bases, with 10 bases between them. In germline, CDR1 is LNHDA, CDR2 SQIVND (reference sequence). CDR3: CASSIISGQPQHF. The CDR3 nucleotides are TGTGCCAGTAGTATCATAAGTGGACAGCCCCAGCATTTT.

The CDR3 coding sequence is TGCAGTGCTATAAATCGTAGCAATCAGCCCCAGCATTTT. It specifies CSAINRSNQPQHF. This rearrangement joins TRBV20-1 to TRBJ1-5; D is unresolved. V gave up 4 bases and J gave up 0 bases, with 7 bases separating them. This CDR3 comprises 13 residues. Germline CDR1 and CDR2: DFQATT and SNEGSKA (reference sequence).

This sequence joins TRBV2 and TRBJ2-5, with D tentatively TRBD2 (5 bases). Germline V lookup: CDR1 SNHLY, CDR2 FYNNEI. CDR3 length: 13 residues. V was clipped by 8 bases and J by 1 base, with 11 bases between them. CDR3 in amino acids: CASQRPFQETQYF. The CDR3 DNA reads TGTGCCAGCCAGCGGCCATTCCAAGAGACCCAGTACTTC.

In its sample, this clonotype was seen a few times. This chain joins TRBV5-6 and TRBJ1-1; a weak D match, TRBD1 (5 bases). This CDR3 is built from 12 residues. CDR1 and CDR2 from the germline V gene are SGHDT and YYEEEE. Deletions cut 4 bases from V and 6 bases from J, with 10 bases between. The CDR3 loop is CASSRGGPEAFF. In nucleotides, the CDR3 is TGTGCCAGCAGCAGGGGCGGACCTGAAGCTTTCTTT.

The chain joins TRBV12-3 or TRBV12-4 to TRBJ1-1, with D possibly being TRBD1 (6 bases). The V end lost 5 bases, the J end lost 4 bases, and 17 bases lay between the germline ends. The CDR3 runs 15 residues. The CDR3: CASSPGGLGGTEAFF. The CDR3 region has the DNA TGTGCCAGCAGTCCCGGGGGGCTTGGGGGCACTGAAGCTTTCTTT.